This TCR beta chain was sequenced in a study of T cell repertoires in cytomegalovirus infection. In the study overall: Recently identified HLA-C-restricted CMV epitopes and well-studied HLA-B-restricted CMV epitopes were used by the study. Public signatures in TCR beta pointed to CMV infection and matching HLA type.

This clonotype was seen more than once but under ten times. Its antigen is as yet unknown. Whole-study results and caveats: There were HLA-C-restricted CMV-specific TCR beta clonotypes dominating the ex vivo response. Cumulated frequencies of public TCR beta families served to identify carriers of CMV plus the relevant HLA.

CDR3 length: 15 amino acids. Trimming stripped 5 bases from V and 2 bases from J, with 16 bases between. Germline V CDR1 and CDR2: MNHEY, SVGEGT. TCRdb re-derived calls from the reads in MiXCR, one entry per CDR3 protein. The repertoire holds approximately 600,000 distinct CDR3 sequences, with about 39% as singletons. Sample: cultured PBMCs, taken from culture after CMV antigen stimulation. The receptor comes from a human donor in good health (CMV status not recorded). Some clones in this sample may be carry-over from other donors' samples. V gene TRBV6-2 or TRBV6-3 combines with J gene TRBJ2-7; the D is unclear. CDR3 protein: CASSLTPMSTYEQYF. The CDR3 DNA follows: TGTGCCAGCAGTCTCACTCCAATGTCTACCTACGAGCAGTACTTC.